This TCR beta chain appears in the sequencing data of a study of T cell responses to AZD1222 COVID-19 vaccine (dated by TCRdb to 2020 to 2023). About the investigation overall: AZD1222 recipients with second doses at about 4 weeks or about 12 weeks were pooled, because spike-specific TCR depth and breadth did not differ between schedules. Trial participants were enrolled by age into subgroups of 18-55, 56-69 and 70-plus years, and around 150, 28 and 57 TCR-sequenced participants, respectively, were included in these subgroups. A total of roughly 240 trial participants underwent TCR sequencing, of whom about 210 received two doses of AZD1222 and about 25 received two doses of the MenACWY control vaccine.

To note about this clone: Its antigen is still unknown. Base qualities are not provided; no much larger clone lies one nucleotide away.

The time point label of this sample denotes: baseline before first vaccination. Vaccinee samples were obtained from the UK trials COV001 and COV002, which included a single-blind randomized controlled phase 2/3 trial of AZD1222 (ChAdOx1 nCoV-19) in healthy adults. For TCRbeta chain sequencing, PBMC samples from trial participants were taken at day 0 and at day 28 after the second dose. The CDR3 regions of human TCRbeta chains were analyzed by immunosequencing. As for the original processing: TCRs in the repertoires were matched against a reference library of SARS-CoV-2-specific TCRs that had been generated with the MIRA antigen-specificity platform. Breadth was defined as the fraction of unique TCRs that were SARS-CoV-2-associated, and depth was defined as the fraction of total T cells that were SARS-CoV-2-associated. Using the MIRA data, each spike-specific TCR was assigned both to the spike region to which the TCR was reactive and to a CD4 or CD8 class. Log10-transformed breadth and depth values were compared by one-way ANOVA with Sidak's multiple comparisons tests. The clones in this table, taken by TCRdb from immuneACCESS, are in-frame only. Not every clone is retained; where verified, under half of the shortfall comes from an unresolved V gene, and the cause of the rest is unknown. The V and J calls and clone size are taken from that table; D and trimming were inferred from the DNA. The sample has over 110,000 clones on record, 80% to 90% of them singletons. The top ten hold 1.5% to 2% of the sample.

Study-wide conclusions, independent of this receptor: CD4 TCRs associated with the vaccine covered the entire spike protein, and the dominant responses were in regions 160-218 and 743-854. Conclusions about previously exposed vaccinees were limited because only six AZD1222 recipients were SARS-CoV-2 seropositive at baseline. Participants were mostly white British and included more females than males, and it was suggested by the authors that clonal diversity may have been underestimated. Because no samples from the day 14 peak response were available, repertoires could be characterized only after the peak T cell response. The 56-69-year group was small, and its depth increase did not reach significance, likely because of low power. Reportedly, almost half of the unique spike-specific TCRs recognized epitopes lying outside the regions that are mutated in the B.1.351 and B.1.1.7 variants. After two AZD1222 doses, both the breadth and the depth of spike-specific TCRs were significantly higher than at day 0 and than in MenACWY recipients.

Material: peripheral blood, obtained on day 0 of AZD1222 vaccination. This receptor was taken from an adult in good health.

The CDR3 corresponds to CASSQIGTGGTDTQYF. The DNA sequence reads TGTGCCAGCAGCCAAATCGGGACAGGTGGCACAGATACGCAGTATTTT. The rearranged chain carries TRBV14 and TRBJ2-3; TRBD1 matches 8 bases in the middle. V lost 2 bases and J lost 1 base, and the count of bases not matched to a germline gene is 5. The CDR1 and CDR2 encoded by the germline V gene are SGHDN and FVKESK. The CDR3 numbers 16 residues from cysteine through phenylalanine. Here the CDR3 DNA is all that survives: 48 bases in frame from base 1.